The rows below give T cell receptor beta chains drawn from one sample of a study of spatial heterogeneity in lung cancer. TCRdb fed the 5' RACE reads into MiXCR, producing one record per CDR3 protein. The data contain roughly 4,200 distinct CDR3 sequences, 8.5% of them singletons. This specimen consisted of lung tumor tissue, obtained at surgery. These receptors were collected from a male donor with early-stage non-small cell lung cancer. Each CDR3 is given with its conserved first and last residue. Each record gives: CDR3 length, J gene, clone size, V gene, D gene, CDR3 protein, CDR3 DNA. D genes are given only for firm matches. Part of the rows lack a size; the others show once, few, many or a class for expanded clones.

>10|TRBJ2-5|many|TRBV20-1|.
CSASLETQYF
TGCAGTGCTAGTCTTGAGACCCAGTACTTC
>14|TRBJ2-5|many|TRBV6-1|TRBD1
CASSGATGALPSYF
TGTGCCAGCAGTGGGGCGACAGGGGCCCTCCCTTCCTACTTC
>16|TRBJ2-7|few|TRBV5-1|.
CASSLRGTGYRYEQYF
TGCGCCAGCAGCTTGAGGGGCACGGGGTACCGCTACGAGCAGTACTTC
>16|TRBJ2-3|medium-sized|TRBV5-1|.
CASSLGLGSSTDTQYF
TGCGCCAGCAGCTTGGGACTCGGGAGTAGCACAGATACGCAGTATTTT
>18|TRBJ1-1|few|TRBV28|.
CASGGRSQRWGRGTEAFF
TGTGCCAGCGGGGGCCGCAGCCAAAGGTGGGGGCGAGGCACTGAAGCTTTCTTT
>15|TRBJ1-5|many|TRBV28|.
CASSLKEGGSQPQHF
TGTGCCAGCAGTTTAAAAGAGGGAGGATCTCAGCCCCAGCATTTT
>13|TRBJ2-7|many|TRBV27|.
CASSLTDRNEQYF
TGTGCCAGCAGTTTAACGGACAGAAACGAGCAGTACTTC
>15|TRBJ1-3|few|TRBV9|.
CASSESPSSGNTIYF
TGTGCCAGCAGCGAATCCCCGAGCTCTGGAAACACCATATATTTT
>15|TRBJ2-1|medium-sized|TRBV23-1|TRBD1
CASSTGTGGIDEQFF
TGCGCCAGCAGTACCGGGACAGGGGGCATTGATGAGCAGTTCTTC
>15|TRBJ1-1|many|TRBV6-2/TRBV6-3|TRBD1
CASSYQGQVGTEAFF
TGTGCCAGCAGTTACCAGGGACAGGTGGGCACTGAAGCTTTCTTT
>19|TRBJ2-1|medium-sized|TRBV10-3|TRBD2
CAISEGTSGRPSSYNEQFF
TGTGCCATCAGTGAGGGTACTAGCGGGAGGCCGAGCTCCTACAATGAGCAGTTCTTC
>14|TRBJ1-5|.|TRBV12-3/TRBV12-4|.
CASSFGVDGQPQHF
TGTGCCAGCAGTTTCGGTGTCGACGGTCAGCCCCAGCATTTT
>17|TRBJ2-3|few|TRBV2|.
CASSPPPEDSGRDTQYF
TGTGCCAGCAGTCCTCCCCCCGAGGACAGCGGACGAGATACGCAGTATTTT
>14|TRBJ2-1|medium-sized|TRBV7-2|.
CASSLGWGPNEQFF
TGTGCCAGCAGCTTAGGGTGGGGGCCCAATGAGCAGTTCTTC
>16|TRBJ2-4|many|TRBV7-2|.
CASSSQGSRAKNIQYF
TGTGCCAGCAGCTCCCAGGGGAGTAGGGCCAAAAACATTCAGTACTTC
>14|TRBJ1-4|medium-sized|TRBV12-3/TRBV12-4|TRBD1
CASSIDRGNEKLFF
TGTGCCAGCAGTATAGACAGGGGGAACGAAAAACTGTTTTTT
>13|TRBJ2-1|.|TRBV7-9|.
CASSLVSGGEQFF
TGTGCCAGCAGCTTAGTGTCCGGGGGTGAGCAGTTCTTC
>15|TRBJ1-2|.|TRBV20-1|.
CSARALYGGDYGYTF
TGCAGTGCTAGAGCCCTCTACGGTGGGGACTATGGCTACACCTTC
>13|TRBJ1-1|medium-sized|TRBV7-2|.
CASSPRAGDEAFF
TGTGCCAGCAGCCCTAGAGCGGGGGACGAAGCTTTCTTT
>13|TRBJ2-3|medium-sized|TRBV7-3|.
CASSSSPGGTQYF
TGTGCCAGCAGCTCCTCCCCTGGGGGCACGCAGTATTTT
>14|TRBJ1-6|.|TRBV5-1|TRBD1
CASSQGTGNSPLHF
TGCGCCAGCAGCCAAGGGACAGGAAATTCACCCCTCCACTTT
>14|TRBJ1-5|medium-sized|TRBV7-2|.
CASSLQFGNQPQHF
TGTGCCAGCAGCTTACAGTTTGGTAATCAGCCCCAGCATTTT
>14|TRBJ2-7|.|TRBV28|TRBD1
CASSSGTGINEQYF
TGTGCCAGCAGTTCCGGGACAGGGATCAACGAGCAGTACTTC
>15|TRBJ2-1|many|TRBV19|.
CASSIGQDSYNEQFF
TGTGCCAGTAGTATAGGGCAGGACTCCTACAATGAGCAGTTCTTC
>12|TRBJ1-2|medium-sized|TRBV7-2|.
CASSLEWYGYTF
TGTGCCAGCAGCTTAGAATGGTATGGCTACACCTTC
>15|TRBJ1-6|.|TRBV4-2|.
CASSQGTLYNSPLHF
TGTGCCAGCAGCCAAGGGACACTCTATAATTCACCCCTCCACTTT
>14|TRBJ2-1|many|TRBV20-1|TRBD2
CSARDAGGNNEQFF
TGCAGTGCTAGAGATGCGGGAGGCAACAATGAGCAGTTCTTC
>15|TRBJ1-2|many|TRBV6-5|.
CASSYGRGGRYGYTF
TGTGCCAGCAGTTACGGTCGCGGCGGCCGCTATGGCTACACCTTC
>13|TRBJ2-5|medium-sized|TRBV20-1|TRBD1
CSAKRDRQETQYF
TGCAGTGCTAAAAGGGACAGACAAGAGACCCAGTACTTC
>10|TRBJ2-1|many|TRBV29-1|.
CSVDRDEQFF
TGCAGCGTAGATAGGGATGAGCAGTTCTTC
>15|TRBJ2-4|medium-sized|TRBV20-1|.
CSARAPETAKNIQYF
TGCAGTGCTAGAGCCCCCGAGACAGCCAAAAACATTCAGTACTTC
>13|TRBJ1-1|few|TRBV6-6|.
CASRTQGRGEAFF
TGTGCCAGCAGAACTCAGGGGAGGGGTGAAGCTTTCTTT
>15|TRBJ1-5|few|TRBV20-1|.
CSARKQGAGLQPQHF
TGCAGTGCTAGAAAACAAGGGGCAGGGCTTCAGCCCCAGCATTTT
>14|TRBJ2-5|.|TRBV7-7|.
CASSPHSYQETQYF
TGTGCCAGCAGCCCACACAGTTACCAAGAGACCCAGTACTTC
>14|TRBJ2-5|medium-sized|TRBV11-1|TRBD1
CASSARTGRETQYF
TGTGCCAGCAGCGCTAGGACAGGGAGAGAGACCCAGTACTTC
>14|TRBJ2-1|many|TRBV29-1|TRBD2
CSVGLAGLYNEQFF
TGCAGCGTTGGACTAGCGGGGCTCTACAATGAGCAGTTCTTC
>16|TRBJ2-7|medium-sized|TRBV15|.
CATSRDLRTRGYEQYF
TGTGCCACCAGCAGAGATCTAAGGACCAGGGGCTACGAGCAGTACTTC
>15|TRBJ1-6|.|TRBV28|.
CASSYQGLRNSPLHF
TGTGCCAGCAGTTACCAGGGCTTGCGGAATTCACCCCTCCACTTT
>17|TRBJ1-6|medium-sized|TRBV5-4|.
CASSLGQTSSYNSPLHF
TGTGCCAGCAGCTTGGGACAGACAAGCTCCTATAATTCACCCCTCCACTTT
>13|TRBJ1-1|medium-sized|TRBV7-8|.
CASSSRQGAEAFF
TGTGCCAGCAGCTCCCGGCAGGGCGCTGAAGCTTTCTTT
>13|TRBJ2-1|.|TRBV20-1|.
CSVVVGSYNEQFF
TGCAGTGTAGTTGTTGGCTCCTACAATGAGCAGTTCTTC
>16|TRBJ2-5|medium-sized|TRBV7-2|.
CASSLALGGGQETQYF
TGTGCCAGCAGCTTAGCGTTAGGGGGGGGTCAAGAGACCCAGTACTTC
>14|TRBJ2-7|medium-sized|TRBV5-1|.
CASSPGHGSYEQYF
TGCGCCAGCAGCCCCGGACACGGCTCCTACGAGCAGTACTTC
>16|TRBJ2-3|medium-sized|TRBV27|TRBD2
CASSSGLAGGKDTQYF
TGTGCCAGCAGTTCGGGACTAGCGGGAGGAAAGGATACGCAGTATTTT
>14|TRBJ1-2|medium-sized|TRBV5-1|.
CASSLGQDGYGYTF
TGCGCCAGCAGCTTGGGACAGGACGGCTATGGCTACACCTTC
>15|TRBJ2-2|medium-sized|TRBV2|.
CASRYSDANTGELFF
TGTGCCAGCAGATACAGTGACGCGAACACCGGGGAGCTGTTTTTT
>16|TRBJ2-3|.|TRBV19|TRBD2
CASSLPQVGGTDTQYF
TGTGCCAGTAGCCTCCCACAGGTCGGGGGGACAGATACGCAGTATTTT
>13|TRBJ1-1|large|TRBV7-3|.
CASSLNKGAEAFF
TGTGCCAGCAGCTTAAATAAGGGTGCTGAAGCTTTCTTT